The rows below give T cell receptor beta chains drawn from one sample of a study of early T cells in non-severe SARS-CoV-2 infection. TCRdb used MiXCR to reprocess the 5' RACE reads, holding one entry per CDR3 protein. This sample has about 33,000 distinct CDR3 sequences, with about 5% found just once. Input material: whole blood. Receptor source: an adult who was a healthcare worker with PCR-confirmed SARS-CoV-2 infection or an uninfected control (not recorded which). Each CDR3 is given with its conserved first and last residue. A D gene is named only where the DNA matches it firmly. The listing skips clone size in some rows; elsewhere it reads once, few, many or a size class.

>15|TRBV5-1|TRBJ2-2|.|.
CASSRALQNTGELFF
TGCGCCAGCAGCCGAGCACTCCAAAACACCGGGGAGCTGTTTTTT
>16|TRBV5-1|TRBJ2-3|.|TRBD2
CASSIGLAGGQDTQYF
TGCGCCAGCAGCATTGGACTAGCGGGGGGGCAAGATACGCAGTATTTT
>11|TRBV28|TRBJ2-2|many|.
CASRDTGELFF
TGTGCCAGCAGGGACACCGGGGAGCTGTTTTTT
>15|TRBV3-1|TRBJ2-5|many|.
CASSQDTAVFETQYF
TGTGCCAGCAGCCAAGATACGGCGGTCTTTGAGACCCAGTACTTC
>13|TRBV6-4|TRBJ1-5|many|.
CASRLGPNQPQHF
TGTGCCAGCAGGCTTGGGCCGAATCAGCCCCAGCATTTT
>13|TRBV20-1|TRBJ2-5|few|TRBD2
CSANRGGPETQYF
TGCAGTGCTAACCGGGGGGGCCCAGAGACCCAGTACTTC
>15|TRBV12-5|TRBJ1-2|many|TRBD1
CASVHSDRTNYGYTF
TGTGCTAGTGTCCACTCGGACAGGACTAACTATGGCTACACCTTC
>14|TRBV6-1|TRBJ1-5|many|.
CASSSWGGEQPQHF
TGTGCCAGCAGCTCGTGGGGGGGGGAACAGCCCCAGCATTTT
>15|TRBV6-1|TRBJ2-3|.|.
CASSSGTRDADTQYF
TGTGCCAGCAGTTCCGGGACCCGGGATGCCGATACGCAGTATTTT
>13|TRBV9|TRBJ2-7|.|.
CASSVAGTDEQYF
TGTGCCAGCAGCGTAGCGGGGACGGATGAGCAGTACTTC
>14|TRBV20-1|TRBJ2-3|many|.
CSARSERVTDTQYF
TGCAGTGCTAGATCTGAGCGGGTCACAGATACGCAGTATTTT
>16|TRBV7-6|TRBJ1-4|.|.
CASSLASGNRAEKLFF
TGTGCCAGCAGCTTAGCGTCGGGGAACAGGGCTGAAAAACTGTTTTTT
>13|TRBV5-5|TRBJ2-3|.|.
CASSGEFGQAPYF
TGTGCCAGCAGCGGAGAGTTCGGGCAAGCCCCGTATTTT
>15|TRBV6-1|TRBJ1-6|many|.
CASSEVRDGNSPLHF
TGTGCCAGCAGTGAAGTGAGGGACGGAAATTCACCCCTCCACTTT
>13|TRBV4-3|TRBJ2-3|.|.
CASSPQVTDTQYF
TGCGCCAGCAGCCCCCAAGTCACAGATACGCAGTATTTT
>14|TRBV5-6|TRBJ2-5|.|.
CASSHNSGLETQYF
TGTGCCAGCAGCCACAATTCGGGGTTGGAGACCCAGTACTTC
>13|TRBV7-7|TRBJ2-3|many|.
CASSLNGGDTQYF
TGTGCCAGCAGCTTGAACGGGGGAGATACGCAGTATTTT
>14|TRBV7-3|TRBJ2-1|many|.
CASSFTGPPNEQFF
TGTGCCAGCAGTTTCACCGGGCCCCCAAACGAGCAGTTCTTC
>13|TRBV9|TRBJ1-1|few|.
CASSVEANTEAFF
TGTGCCAGCAGCGTAGAGGCGAACACTGAAGCTTTCTTT
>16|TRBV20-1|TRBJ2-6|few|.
CSTKGFGSSGANVLTF
TGCAGTACGAAGGGATTCGGCTCATCTGGGGCCAACGTCCTGACTTTC
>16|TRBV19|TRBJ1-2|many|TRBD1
CASSTGTGGINYGYTF
TGTGCCAGTAGTACCGGGACAGGGGGTATAAACTATGGCTACACCTTC
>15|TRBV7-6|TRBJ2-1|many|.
CASSLLRDNYNEQFF
TGTGCCAGCAGCTTACTTCGGGACAACTACAATGAGCAGTTCTTC
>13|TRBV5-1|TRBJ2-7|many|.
CASSPSPEVEQYF
TGCGCCAGCAGCCCCTCCCCGGAGGTCGAGCAGTACTTC
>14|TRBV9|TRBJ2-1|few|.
CASTGRSPDYEQFF
TGTGCCAGCACCGGCAGGAGTCCGGACTATGAGCAGTTCTTC
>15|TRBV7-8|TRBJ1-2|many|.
CASSLVQGHDYGYTF
TGTGCCAGCAGCTTAGTTCAGGGGCACGACTATGGCTACACCTTC
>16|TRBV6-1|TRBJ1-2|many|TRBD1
CASSRGQGRIPGGYTF
TGTGCCAGCAGCCGGGGACAGGGAAGGATCCCTGGTGGCTACACCTTC
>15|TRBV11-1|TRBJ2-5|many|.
CASSSPGTEQETQYF
TGTGCCAGCAGCTCTCCAGGGACCGAGCAAGAGACCCAGTACTTC
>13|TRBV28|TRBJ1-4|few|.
CASSPAAGEKLFF
TGTGCCAGCAGCCCAGCGGCCGGTGAAAAACTGTTTTTT
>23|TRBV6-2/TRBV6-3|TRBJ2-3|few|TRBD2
CASSYLGGFPRVAGGLGQGTQYF
TGTGCCAGCAGTTACTTAGGCGGGTTCCCTCGGGTAGCGGGGGGGCTTGGGCAAGGTACGCAGTATTTT
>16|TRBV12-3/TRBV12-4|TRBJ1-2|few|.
CASSLGGAGDNYGYTF
TGTGCCAGCAGCCTGGGGGGGGCCGGGGACAACTATGGCTACACCTTC
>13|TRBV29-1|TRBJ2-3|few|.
CSVGEGGTDTQYF
TGCAGCGTTGGTGAGGGCGGAACAGATACGCAGTATTTT
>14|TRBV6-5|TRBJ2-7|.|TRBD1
CASSPGQAPYEQYF
TGTGCCAGCAGCCCGGGACAGGCCCCCTACGAGCAGTACTTC
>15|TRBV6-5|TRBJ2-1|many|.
CASSYGLANYNEQFF
TGTGCCAGCAGTTACGGCCTAGCGAATTACAATGAGCAGTTCTTC
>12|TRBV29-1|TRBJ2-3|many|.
CSVVTRTDTQYF
TGCAGCGTTGTGACCCGCACAGATACGCAGTATTTT
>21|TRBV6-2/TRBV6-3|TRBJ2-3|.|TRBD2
CASSSRFSTSGSYYHTDTQYF
TGTGCCAGCAGTTCCCGATTCTCAACTAGCGGGAGTTACTATCACACAGATACGCAGTATTTT
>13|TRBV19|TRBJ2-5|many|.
CASSPPGKETQYF
TGTGCCAGTAGTCCCCCGGGGAAAGAGACCCAGTACTTC
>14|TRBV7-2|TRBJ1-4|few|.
CASSTINWSEKLFF
TGTGCCAGCAGCACCATAAACTGGAGTGAAAAACTGTTTTTT
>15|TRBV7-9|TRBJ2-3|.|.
CASSFFIAGTDTQYF
TGTGCCAGCAGCTTTTTTATAGCCGGGACAGATACGCAGTATTTT
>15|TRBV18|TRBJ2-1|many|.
CASSPRAGVHNEQFF
TGTGCCAGCTCACCACGCGCGGGCGTCCACAATGAGCAGTTCTTC
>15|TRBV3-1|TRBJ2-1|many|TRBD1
CASSQHPTGGIQQFF
TGTGCCAGCAGCCAACACCCTACAGGGGGGATACAGCAGTTCTTC
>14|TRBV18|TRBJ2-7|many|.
CATSMGAGVNEQYF
TGTGCCACTTCTATGGGGGCAGGCGTGAACGAGCAGTACTTC
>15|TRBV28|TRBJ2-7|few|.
CASSLETGSTYEQYF
TGTGCCAGCAGCTTAGAGACAGGATCAACCTACGAGCAGTACTTC
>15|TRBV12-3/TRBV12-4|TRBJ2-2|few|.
CASSRGAGYTGELFF
TGTGCCAGCAGTCGGGGGGCCGGGTACACCGGGGAGCTGTTTTTT
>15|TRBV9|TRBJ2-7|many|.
CASSESGTGLYEQYF
TGTGCCAGCAGCGAGAGCGGGACAGGATTATACGAGCAGTACTTC
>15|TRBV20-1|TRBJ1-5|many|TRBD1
CSARDMGTGSQPQHF
TGCAGTGCTAGAGATATGGGGACAGGGAGCCAGCCCCAGCATTTT